A single sample gave rise to the 11 T cell receptor beta chains below, sequenced in a study of CD8+ T cells in alopecia areata. Once RNA had been extracted, it was reverse transcribed into cDNA to act as the sequencing template. TCRdb's table, derived via immunoSEQ multiplex PCR, lists solely in-frame clones and lacks some. This sample carries 200,000 to 250,000 clones, 64% of them seen once, and the ten largest clones take around 4.3%. This sample's treatment: oral pan-JAK inhibitor, 5-10 mg twice daily. The sequencing here drew on CD4+ T cells sorted from blood, taken at week 4, from a patient treated with tofacitinib. These receptors all stem from a human donor with alopecia areata.

V and J are TRBV29-1 and TRBJ2-3; D may correspond to TRBD1 or TRBD2 (7 bases each). V was cut by 6 bases and J by 4 bases, with 17 bases left in between. There are 14 residues in the CDR3. Germline assignment: CDR1 SQVTM and CDR2 ANQGSEA. The CDR3 reads CSVQGGGKADTQYF. DNA for the CDR3: TGCAGCGTCCAGGGGGGGGGCAAGGCAGATACGCAGTATTTT.

The chain has TRBV7-6 and TRBJ2-1, with TRBD2 matching over 7 bases. CDR3 length: 15 residues. V was pared by 4 bases and J by 3 bases, with 6 bases of the junction left unmatched. The germline CDR1 and CDR2 sequences are SGHVS and FNYEAQ. In nucleotides, the CDR3 is TGTGCCAGCAGCTCAGGACTAGAAATCTACAATGAGCAGTTCTTC. Its translation is CASSSGLEIYNEQFF. Full variable domain (rest looked up from reference TRBV7-6 and TRBJ2-1): GAGVSQSPRYKVTKRGQDVALRCDPISGHVSLYWYRQALGQGPEFLTYFNYEAQQDKSGLPNDRFSAERPEGSISTLTIQRTEQRDSAMYRCASSSGLEIYNEQFFGPGTRLTVL.

Details on this clone: The junction departs from the called germline gene at one end, perhaps through a read error. The V and J genes are TRBV6-5 and TRBJ2-7, with D perhaps TRBD1 (5 bases). Germline-derived CDR1 and CDR2 are MNHEY and SVGAGI. The CDR3 is made up of 12 amino acids. CDR3 in amino acids: CAISSQGYEQYF. The CDR3 bases are TGTGCCATCAGTTCCCAGGGCTACGAGCAGTACTTC.

V usage is TRBV23-1 and J usage is TRBJ1-2; D remains unclear. TRBV23-1 is placed among ORFs of uncertain function. This CDR3 comprises 15 residues. The germline V and J ends were trimmed by 4 bases and 4 bases, with 16 bases remaining between them. The CDR3 protein is CASSLQSKNGYGYTF. In DNA form, the CDR3 reads TGCGCCAGCAGTCTCCAGTCGAAGAATGGCTATGGCTACACCTTC.

The genes are TRBV5-5 and TRBJ2-2; 8 bases map to TRBD1. Germline V gene sequence: CDR1 SGHKS, CDR2 YYEKEE (reference sequence). The CDR3 extends over 16 amino acids. The trim removed 2 bases at V and 2 bases at J, leaving 5 bases unmatched. For the CDR3, the DNA is TGTGCCAGCAGCTTTAGGACAGGGTTCAACACCGGGGAGCTGTTTTTT. It is translated as CASSFRTGFNTGELFF.

There are a few counts of this clone. The V and J genes are TRBV7-2 and TRBJ2-7, with TRBD2 matching over 12 bases. Germline-derived CDR1 and CDR2 are SGHTA and FQGNSA. The J segment lost 3 bases and the V segment lost 3 bases, leaving 3 bases of the junction unmatched. This CDR3 region has 15 residues. The CDR3 here is CASSFTSGGHYEQYF. The CDR3 coding sequence is TGTGCCAGCAGCTTCACTAGCGGGGGGCACTACGAGCAGTACTTC.

This chain joins TRBV11-2 and TRBJ2-5; 10 nucleotides line up with TRBD2. Germline loops: CDR1 SGHAT, CDR2 FQNNGV. The CDR3 consists of 15 residues. The V gene end was trimmed by 7 bases and the J gene end by 5 bases; junction bases not matched to a gene: 10. DNA for the CDR3: TGTGCCAGCAACGGAGCGGGGGGGCTCAGGGAGACCCAGTACTTC. This translates into CASNGAGGLRETQYF. Full variable domain (rest looked up from reference TRBV11-2 and TRBJ2-5): EAGVAQSPRYKIIEKRQSVAFWCNPISGHATLYWYQQILGQGPKLLIQFQNNGVVDDSQLPKDRFSAERLKGVDSTLKIQPAKLEDSAVYLCASNGAGGLRETQYFGPGTRLLVL.

This clone is a singleton in its sample. The chain is built from TRBV6-1 and TRBJ1-1; D is unresolved. V lost 3 bases to trimming and J lost 1 base, with 12 bases between them. The CDR3 length is 15 residues. Germline CDR1 is MNHNS and CDR2 is SASEGT. DNA for the CDR3: TGTGCCAGCAGTGATAGGCGGCGCTCGAACACTGAAGCTTTCTTT. Translation gives CASSDRRRSNTEAFF.

This chain uses TRBV19 with TRBJ1-5, with D perhaps matching TRBD1 (5 bases). Between the trimmed V and J ends, which lost 5 bases and 7 bases, there was a span of 12 bases. Germline V lookup: CDR1 LNHDA, CDR2 SQIVND (reference sequence). The CDR3 has 13 amino acids. CDR3 sequence (DNA): TGTGCCAGTAGTCCCCAGGGCTGGCAGCCCCAGCATTTT. It encodes CASSPQGWQPQHF.

The genes are TRBV29-1 and TRBJ1-4; 8 bases agree with TRBD1. This CDR3 is built from 14 residues. V was clipped by 4 bases and J by 1 base; unmatched bases: 2. CDR1 and CDR2 from the germline V gene are SQVTM and ANQGSEA. As DNA, the CDR3 is TGCAGCGTTGCGGACAGGGTAACTAATGAAAAACTGTTTTTT. Amino acid sequence: CSVADRVTNEKLFF.

The rearrangement links TRBV7-8 to TRBJ1-1; 7 positions agree with TRBD1. Per germline, CDR1 SGHVS and CDR2 FQNEAQ. V dropped 5 bases and J dropped 0; count of bases not matched to a gene: 6. CDR3 size: 15 residues. For the CDR3, the DNA is TGTGCCAGCAGCCTGGGACAGTCTATGAACACTGAAGCTTTCTTT. This translates into CASSLGQSMNTEAFF. Drawing the rest from reference TRBV7-8 and TRBJ1-1, the complete variable domain is GAGVSQSPRYKVAKRGQDVALRCDPISGHVSLFWYQQALGQGPEFLTYFQNEAQLDKSGLPSDRFFAERPEGSVSTLKIQRTQQEDSAVYLCASSLGQSMNTEAFFGQGTRLTVV.